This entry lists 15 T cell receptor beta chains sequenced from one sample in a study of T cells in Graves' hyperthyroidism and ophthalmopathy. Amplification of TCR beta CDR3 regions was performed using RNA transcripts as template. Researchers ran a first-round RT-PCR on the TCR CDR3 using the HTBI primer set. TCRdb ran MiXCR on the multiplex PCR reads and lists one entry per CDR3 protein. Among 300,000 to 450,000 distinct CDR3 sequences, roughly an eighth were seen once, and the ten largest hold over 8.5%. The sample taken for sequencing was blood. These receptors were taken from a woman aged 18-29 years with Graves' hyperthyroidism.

The CDR3 region is CASSGDRAREAFF. The DNA for the CDR3 is TGTGCCAGCAGCGGAGACAGGGCTCGGGAAGCTTTCTTT. The V call is TRBV9, the J call TRBJ1-1; 7 bases align to TRBD1. This CDR3 spans 13 amino acids. V was clipped by 3 bases and J by 8 bases; unmatched bases: 7. Germline assignment: CDR1 SGDLS and CDR2 YYNGEE.

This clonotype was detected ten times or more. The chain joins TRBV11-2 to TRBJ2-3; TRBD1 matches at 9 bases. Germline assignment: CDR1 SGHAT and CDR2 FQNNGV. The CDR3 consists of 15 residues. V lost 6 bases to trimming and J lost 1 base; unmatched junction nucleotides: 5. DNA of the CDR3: TGTGCCAGCAGGGTGGACAGGGGTGGCACAGATACGCAGTATTTT. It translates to CASRVDRGGTDTQYF.

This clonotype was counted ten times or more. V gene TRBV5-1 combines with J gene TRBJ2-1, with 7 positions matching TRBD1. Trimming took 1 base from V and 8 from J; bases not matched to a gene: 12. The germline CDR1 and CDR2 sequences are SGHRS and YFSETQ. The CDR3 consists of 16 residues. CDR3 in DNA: TGCGCCAGCAGCTTGATCCCGGCAGGGGGTAACGATGAGCAGTTCTTC. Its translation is CASSLIPAGGNDEQFF.

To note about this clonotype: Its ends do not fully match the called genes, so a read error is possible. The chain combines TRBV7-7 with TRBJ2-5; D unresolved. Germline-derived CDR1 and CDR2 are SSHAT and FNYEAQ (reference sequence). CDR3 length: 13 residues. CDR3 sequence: CASSPREEETQYF. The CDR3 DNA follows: TGTGCTAGCAGCCCCAGAGAGGAAGAGACCCAGTACTTC.

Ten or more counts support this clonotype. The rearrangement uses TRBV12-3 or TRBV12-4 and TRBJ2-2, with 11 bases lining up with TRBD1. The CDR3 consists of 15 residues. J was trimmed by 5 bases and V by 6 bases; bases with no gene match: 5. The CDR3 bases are TGTGCCAGCAGGACCGGGACAGGGGGTACCGGGGAGCTGTTTTTT. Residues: CASRTGTGGTGELFF.

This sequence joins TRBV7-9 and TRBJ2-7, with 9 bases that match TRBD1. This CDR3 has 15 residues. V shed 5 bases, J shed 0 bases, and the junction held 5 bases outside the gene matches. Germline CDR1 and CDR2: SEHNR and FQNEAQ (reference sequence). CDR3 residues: CASSVGQGYSYEQYF. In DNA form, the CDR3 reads TGTGCCAGCAGCGTCGGACAGGGGTACTCCTACGAGCAGTACTTC.

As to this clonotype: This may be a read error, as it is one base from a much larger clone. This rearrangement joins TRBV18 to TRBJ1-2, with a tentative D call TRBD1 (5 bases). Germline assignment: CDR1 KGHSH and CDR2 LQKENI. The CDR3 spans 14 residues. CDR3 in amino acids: CTSSPSSEGRGYTF. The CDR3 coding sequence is TGTACCAGCTCACCTAGTTCAGAGGGGCGAGGCTACACCTTC.

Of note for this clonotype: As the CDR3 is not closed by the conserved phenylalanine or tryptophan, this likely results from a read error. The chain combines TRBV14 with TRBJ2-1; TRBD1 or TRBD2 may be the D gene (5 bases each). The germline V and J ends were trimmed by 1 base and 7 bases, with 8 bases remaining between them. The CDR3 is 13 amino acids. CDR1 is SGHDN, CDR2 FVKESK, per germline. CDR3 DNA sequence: TGTGCCAGCAGCCAAGGCTGGGGGAATGAGCAGTTCTCC. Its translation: CASSQGWGNEQFS.

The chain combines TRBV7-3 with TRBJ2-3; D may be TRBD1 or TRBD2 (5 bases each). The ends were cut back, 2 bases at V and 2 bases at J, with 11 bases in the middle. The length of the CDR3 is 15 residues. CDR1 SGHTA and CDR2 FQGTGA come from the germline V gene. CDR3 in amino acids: CASSLRGLITDTQYF. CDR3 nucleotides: TGTGCCAGCAGCTTACGGGGCTTAATCACAGATACGCAGTATTTT.

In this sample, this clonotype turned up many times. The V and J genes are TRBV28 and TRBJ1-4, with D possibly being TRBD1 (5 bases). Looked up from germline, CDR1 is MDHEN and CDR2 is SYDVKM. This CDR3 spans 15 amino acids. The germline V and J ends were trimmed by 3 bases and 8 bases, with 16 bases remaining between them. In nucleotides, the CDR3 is TGTGCCAGCAGTTTCCCAGGATCGGGGGGGGAAAAACTGTTTTTT. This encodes CASSFPGSGGEKLFF.

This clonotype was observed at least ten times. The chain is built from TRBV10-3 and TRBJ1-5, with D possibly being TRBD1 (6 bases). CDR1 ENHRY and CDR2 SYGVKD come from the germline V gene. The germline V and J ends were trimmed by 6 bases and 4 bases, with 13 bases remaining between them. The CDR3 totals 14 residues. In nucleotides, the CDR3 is TGTGCCATCAGCGTAGGACAGACTAATCAGCCCCAGCATTTT. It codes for CAISVGQTNQPQHF.

CDR3 bases: TGTGCCTGGTTCCGCGGCAGGGGGCGTTTAGACACCGGGGAGCTGTTTTTT. It specifies CAWFRGRGRLDTGELFF. The genes are TRBV30 and TRBJ2-2, with TRBD1 identical over 8 bases. Germline CDR1 and CDR2: GTSNPN and SVGIG (reference sequence). The CDR3 spans 17 residues. V gave up 5 bases and J gave up 3 bases; unmatched junction bases: 14.

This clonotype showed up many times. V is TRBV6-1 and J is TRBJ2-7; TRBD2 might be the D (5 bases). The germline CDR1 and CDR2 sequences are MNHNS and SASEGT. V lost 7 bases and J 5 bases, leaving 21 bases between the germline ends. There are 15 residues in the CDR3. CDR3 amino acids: CASTSLRRITHEQYF. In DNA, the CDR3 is TGTGCCAGCACATCCCTTAGGAGGATCACCCACGAGCAGTACTTC.

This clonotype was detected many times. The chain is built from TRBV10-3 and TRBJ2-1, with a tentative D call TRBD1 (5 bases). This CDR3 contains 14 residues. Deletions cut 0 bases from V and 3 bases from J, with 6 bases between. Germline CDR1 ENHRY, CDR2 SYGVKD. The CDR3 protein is CAISESDSYNEQFF. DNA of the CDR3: TGTGCCATCAGTGAGTCAGACAGCTACAATGAGCAGTTCTTC.

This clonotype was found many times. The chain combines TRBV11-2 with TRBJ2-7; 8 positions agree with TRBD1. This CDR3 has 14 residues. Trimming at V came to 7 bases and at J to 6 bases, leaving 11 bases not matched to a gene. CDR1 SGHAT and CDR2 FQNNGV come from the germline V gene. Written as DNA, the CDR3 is TGTGCCAGCACCCTGGACAGGGAAGGACCCGAGCAGTACTTC. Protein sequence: CASTLDREGPEQYF. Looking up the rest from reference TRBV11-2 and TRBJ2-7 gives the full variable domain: EAGVAQSPRYKIIEKRQSVAFWCNPISGHATLYWYQQILGQGPKLLIQFQNNGVVDDSQLPKDRFSAERLKGVDSTLKIQPAKLEDSAVYLCASTLDREGPEQYFGPGTRLTVT.